One and the same sample provided the 32 T cell receptor beta chains below, sequenced in a study of CD8 T cells in Susac syndrome. When the RNA was reverse transcribed, random hexamers were used with an input of roughly 0.45 to 1 ug. TCRdb re-derived calls from the immunoSEQ multiplex PCR reads in MiXCR, one entry per CDR3 protein. Of approximately 220,000 distinct CDR3 sequences listed, 92% are singletons. Sequencing was performed on CD8+ T cells from PBMCs. The origin of the receptors is a human donor with multiple sclerosis.

This rearrangement joins TRBV28 to TRBJ1-1; D is unresolved. V lost 5 bases and J 5 bases, leaving 9 bases between the germline ends. CDR1 is MDHEN and CDR2 is SYDVKM in the germline V gene. CDR3 length: 12 amino acids. The DNA of the CDR3 is TGTGCCAGCAGTATACAGAGGACTGAAGCTTTCTTT. It codes for CASSIQRTEAFF.

The rearrangement uses TRBV20-1 and TRBJ2-7; D perhaps matches TRBD2 (6 bases). V was cut by 5 bases and J by 2 bases, with 19 bases left in between. Germline V gene data show CDR1 as DFQATT and CDR2 as SNEGSKA (reference sequence). The length of the CDR3 is 15 residues. The DNA for the CDR3 is TGCAGTGCTGAGGGGCAGGGTAGCGGCCCCTACGAGCAGTACTTC. Translated, it gives CSAEGQGSGPYEQYF.

The rearrangement links TRBV19 to TRBJ2-1; no reliable D call. Germline V lookup: CDR1 LNHDA, CDR2 SQIVND (reference sequence). CDR3 length equals 14 residues. Trimming shortened V by 4 bases and J by 7 bases, and 14 bases separated the two germline ends. The DNA of the CDR3 is TGTGCCAGTAGTACCGGAAGCAGTCGAAATGAGCAGTTCTTC. This translates into CASSTGSSRNEQFF.

This chain links TRBV20-1 with TRBJ1-3; D is possibly TRBD1 (5 bases). This CDR3 has 15 residues. V shed 5 bases and J shed 0 bases, with 14 bases lying between them. Per germline, CDR1 DFQATT and CDR2 SNEGSKA (reference sequence). CDR3 coding DNA: TGCAGTGCTTTTCGGACAATTCTCTCTGGAAACACCATATATTTT. Its protein product is CSAFRTILSGNTIYF.

The CDR3 DNA reads TGTGCCAGCAGTTTCGGAGCGGGATTGAAGCAGTACTTC. It yields the protein CASSFGAGLKQYF. This chain uses TRBV27 with TRBJ2-7; 7 nucleotides agree with TRBD2. J lost 8 bases, V lost 3 bases, and 7 bases had no gene match. CDR3 size: 13 residues. Germline V CDR1 and CDR2: MNHEY, SMNVEV (reference sequence).

This chain uses TRBV9 with TRBJ2-7; 11 bases fit TRBD2. The germline CDR1 and CDR2 sequences are SGDLS and YYNGEE. The CDR3 contains 14 residues. Trimming at V came to 0 bases and at J to 6 bases, leaving 2 bases not matched to a gene. The CDR3 sequence: CASSVATSGSEQYF. The DNA for the CDR3 is TGTGCCAGCAGCGTAGCTACTAGCGGGAGCGAGCAGTACTTC.

V is TRBV13 and J is TRBJ2-1, with D unclear. The V end lost 3 bases, the J end lost 2 bases, and 8 bases lay between the germline ends. The germline V gene has CDR1 PRHDT and CDR2 FYEKMQ (reference sequence). The CDR3 is 14 residues long. The CDR3 nucleotides are TGTGCCAGCAGCTTGATGGGGACCTACAATGAGCAGTTCTTC. It yields the protein CASSLMGTYNEQFF.

The V and J genes are TRBV6-1 and TRBJ2-1, with D possibly TRBD2 on 6 matching bases. V was pared by 2 bases and J by 9 bases, with 23 bases between. The germline V gene has CDR1 MNHNS and CDR2 SASEGT. CDR3 length: 17 amino acids. CDR3 coding DNA: TGTGCCAGCAGTGAACGGGCGACAACCCTACTCGGGGGTGAGCAGTTCTTC. Protein product: CASSERATTLLGGEQFF.

J is TRBJ2-5 and V is TRBV24-1, with D possibly being TRBD1 (7 bases). The V gene's germline CDR1 is KGHDR and CDR2 SFDVKD. CDR3 length: 17 amino acids. Trimming took off 5 bases at V and 1 base at J, with 19 bases between the two ends. The CDR3 here is CATSGEPYQGGQETQYF. CDR3 coding DNA: TGTGCCACCAGTGGGGAGCCTTATCAGGGGGGCCAAGAGACCCAGTACTTC.

The V gene is TRBV6-2 or TRBV6-3, the J gene TRBJ2-1; 8 nucleotides match TRBD2. J was trimmed by 3 bases and V by 2 bases; bases with no gene match: 9. The CDR3 loop spans 17 amino acids. The germline V gene has CDR1 MNHEY and CDR2 SVGEGT. This CDR3 is CASSYDELAEIYNEQFF. The CDR3 region has the DNA TGTGCCAGCAGTTACGACGAACTAGCGGAGATCTACAATGAGCAGTTCTTC.

V gene TRBV7-9 combines with J gene TRBJ2-3; TRBD2 aligns across 8 bases. The CDR3 spans 17 residues. The V gene's germline CDR1 is SEHNR and CDR2 FQNEAQ (reference sequence). V shed 7 bases and J 3 bases; nucleotides not matched to a gene: 15. CDR3 region: CASTPFNREGITDTQYF. Here the CDR3 DNA reads TGTGCCAGCACCCCCTTTAATCGGGAGGGCATTACAGATACGCAGTATTTT. Full variable domain (remainder filled in from reference TRBV7-9 and TRBJ2-3): DTGVSQNPRHKITKRGQNVTFRCDPISEHNRLYWYRQTLGQGPEFLTYFQNEAQLEKSRLLSDRFSAERPKGSFSTLEIQRTEQGDSAMYLCASTPFNREGITDTQYFGPGTRLTVL.

This clonotype was picked up one time. This rearrangement joins TRBV19 to TRBJ1-5, with TRBD1 as a possible D gene (5 bases). The CDR3 consists of 15 residues. Looked up from germline, CDR1 is LNHDA and CDR2 is SQIVND (reference sequence). The V gene lost 3 bases and the J gene lost 4 bases, with 13 bases spanning the gap. CDR3 coding DNA: TGTGCCAGTAGTATGTCCAGGGTGCTAAATCAGCCCCAGCATTTT. Amino acids: CASSMSRVLNQPQHF.

The rearrangement links TRBV30 to TRBJ2-1; D gene ambiguous. This CDR3 region has 11 residues. Per the germline V gene, CDR1 is GTSNPN and CDR2 is SVGIG (reference sequence). V dropped 5 bases and J dropped 5 bases, with 7 bases sitting between them. The CDR3 DNA reads TGTGCCTGGGCAAAGGACAATGAGCAGTTCTTC. Its translation is CAWAKDNEQFF.

The chain joins TRBV6-5 to TRBJ2-7; 7 nucleotides align to TRBD2. Germline V gene data show CDR1 as MNHEY and CDR2 as SVGAGI. J gave up 7 bases and V 11 bases, and 8 bases lay outside the gene matches. The CDR3 runs to 11 residues. The CDR3 sequence: CACGRENEQYF. The CDR3 DNA follows: TGTGCCTGCGGGCGGGAGAATGAGCAGTACTTC.

This sequence joins TRBV6-1 and TRBJ2-3, with 7 bases matching TRBD1. Germline values: CDR1 MNHNS, CDR2 SASEGT. With V trimmed by 5 bases and J by 4 bases, 6 bases remained unmatched. The length of the CDR3 is 14 residues. The CDR3 region has the DNA TGTGCCAGCAGTTCAAACAGGGGTGCAGATACGCAGTATTTT. Amino acids: CASSSNRGADTQYF.

The chain uses TRBV5-6 and TRBJ1-3, with D hard to call. This CDR3 contains 15 residues. The germline CDR1 and CDR2 sequences are SGHDT and YYEEEE. V lost 0 bases and J 3 bases, leaving 10 bases between the germline ends. The CDR3: CASSLGAGVGNTIYF. The CDR3 DNA sequence: TGTGCCAGCAGCTTGGGAGCCGGGGTTGGAAACACCATATATTTT.

This rearrangement joins TRBV9 to TRBJ2-3; D perhaps matches TRBD2 (6 bases). The germline V and J ends were trimmed by 0 bases and 0 bases, with 8 bases remaining between them. The germline V gene encodes CDR1 SGDLS and CDR2 YYNGEE. The CDR3 extends over 15 amino acids. The CDR3 is CASSVAGVSTDTQYF. In DNA form, the CDR3 reads TGTGCCAGCAGCGTAGCGGGGGTTAGCACAGATACGCAGTATTTT.

V gene TRBV7-6 combines with J gene TRBJ2-4; D remains unclear. The CDR3 is 13 amino acids. The V gene lost 8 bases and the J gene lost 8 bases, with 16 bases spanning the gap. Germline CDR1 SGHVS, CDR2 FNYEAQ. The CDR3: CASSPVAGDIQYF. For the CDR3, the DNA is TGTGCCAGCTCCCCGGTGGCAGGAGACATTCAGTACTTC.

This chain uses TRBV7-2 with TRBJ1-1; possibly TRBD1 for D (6 bases). Germline CDR1 is SGHTA and CDR2 is FQGNSA. This CDR3 is built from 17 residues. V was shortened by 4 bases and J by 0 bases, with 18 bases between the two germline ends. Written as DNA, the CDR3 is TGTGCCAGCAGCTCCAGGGGAGGCTTTCACATGAACACTGAAGCTTTCTTT. Its protein is CASSSRGGFHMNTEAFF.

This clonotype was found once. V usage is TRBV11-1 and J usage is TRBJ1-4, with a tentative D call TRBD1 (6 bases). The CDR3 totals 15 residues. Germline assignment: CDR1 SGHAT and CDR2 FQDESV (reference sequence). The ends were cut back, 4 bases at V and 0 bases at J, with 9 bases in the middle. The CDR3 spells CASSSGAATNEKLFF. The CDR3 DNA reads TGTGCCAGCAGCTCAGGGGCCGCAACTAATGAAAAACTGTTTTTT.

V gene TRBV4-3 combines with J gene TRBJ2-2, with no clear D. With 4 bases removed from V and 0 bases from J, the gap between germline ends came to 6 bases. Germline V gives CDR1 LGHNA, CDR2 YSLEER. The CDR3 length is 14 residues. Written as DNA, the CDR3 is TGCGCCAGCAGCCCGGCGGCGAACACCGGGGAGCTGTTTTTT. Residues: CASSPAANTGELFF.

The chain couples TRBV5-6 to TRBJ2-7; possibly TRBD1 for D (6 bases). CDR3 length: 16 amino acids. Between the trimmed V and J ends, which lost 6 bases and 2 bases, there was a span of 21 bases. Germline V gene data show CDR1 as SGHDT and CDR2 as YYEEEE. The CDR3 nucleotides are TGTGCCAGCAAGCAGATGGACAGCCTAAGCACCTACGAGCAGTACTTC. Amino acids: CASKQMDSLSTYEQYF. Based on the CDR3 plus reference TRBV5-6 and TRBJ2-7, the full variable domain is DAGVTQSPTHLIKTRGQQVTLRCSPKSGHDTVSWYQQALGQGPQFIFQYYEEEERQRGNFPDRFSGHQFPNYSSELNVNALLLGDSALYLCASKQMDSLSTYEQYFGPGTRLTVT.

The chain links TRBV29-1 to TRBJ1-3; 8 positions agree with TRBD1. Germline assignment: CDR1 SQVTM and CDR2 ANQGSEA. V gave up 6 bases and J gave up 2 bases; unmatched junction bases: 3. The CDR3 has 13 residues. CDR3 nucleotide sequence: TGCAGCGTCCGACAGGGGACTGGAAACACCATATATTTT. This translates into CSVRQGTGNTIYF.

The chain recombines TRBV20-1 with TRBJ2-2, with 12 nucleotides matching TRBD2. This CDR3 is built from 18 residues. From germline, CDR1 is DFQATT and CDR2 SNEGSKA (reference sequence). Losses at the gene ends were 5 bases for V and 5 bases for J; bases not matched to a gene: 15. The CDR3 loop reads CSAFRVRETSGSTGELFF. In nucleotides, the CDR3 is TGCAGTGCTTTTCGCGTTAGGGAGACTAGCGGGAGTACCGGGGAGCTGTTTTTT.

The chain combines TRBV5-1 with TRBJ2-1; possibly TRBD1 for D (5 bases). CDR1 SGHRS and CDR2 YFSETQ come from the germline V gene. CDR3 length: 15 residues. The V end lost 2 bases, the J end lost 6 bases, and 15 bases lay between the germline ends. CDR3 region: CASSLDSYAINEQFF. The CDR3 DNA is TGCGCCAGCAGCTTAGACAGTTATGCTATCAATGAGCAGTTCTTC.

The J gene is TRBJ1-2, the V gene TRBV4-1; D perhaps matches TRBD1 (5 bases). This CDR3 contains 14 residues. V was clipped by 4 bases and J by 4 bases, with 13 bases between them. Germline V CDR1 and CDR2: MGHRA, YSYEKL. CDR3 sequence reads: CASSRPGQGYGYTF. CDR3 DNA: TGCGCCAGCAGCCGACCTGGCCAGGGCTATGGCTACACCTTC.

This clonotype showed up just once. The chain carries TRBV3-1 and TRBJ2-5, with 13 bases aligning to TRBD2. J was trimmed by 4 bases and V by 3 bases; bases with no gene match: 5. The CDR3 is 16 amino acids. The germline V gene has CDR1 LGHDT and CDR2 YNNKEL (reference sequence). The CDR3, as DNA: TGTGCCAGCAGCCATGGACTAGCGGGAGTGAGAGAGACCCAGTACTTC. Its protein is CASSHGLAGVRETQYF.

V and J are TRBV19 and TRBJ2-1; 10 nucleotides line up with TRBD1. Germline CDR1 reads LNHDA; CDR2 reads SQIVND (reference sequence). CDR3 length: 17 residues. V was clipped by 0 bases and J by 8 bases; unmatched bases: 10. The CDR3 spells CASSIESGGQGIDEQFF. In DNA form, the CDR3 reads TGTGCCAGTAGTATAGAGAGCGGGGGACAGGGGATCGATGAGCAGTTCTTC.

Only a few counts were recorded for this clonotype. V gene TRBV4-2 combines with J gene TRBJ2-7, with 11 nucleotides matching TRBD2. The CDR3 has 16 amino acids. Unmatched junction bases numbered 5, after V lost 4 bases and J lost 0 bases. Germline-derived CDR1 and CDR2 are LGHNA and YNFKEQ. The CDR3 DNA follows: TGTGCCAGCAGCCCTCTTAGCGGGGGGGACTCCTACGAGCAGTACTTC. Translation gives CASSPLSGGDSYEQYF.

The CDR3 nucleotides are TGTGCCAGCAGCCCCGCCGCCGCGTCGGAGCAGTACTTC. This codes for CASSPAAASEQYF. V is TRBV7-9 and J is TRBJ2-7; unclear D gene. CDR3 length: 13 residues. V lost 5 bases and J lost 7, with 15 bases in between. Germline V CDR1 and CDR2: SEHNR, FQNEAQ (reference sequence).

The chain carries TRBV4-1 and TRBJ1-5; D might be TRBD1 (5 bases). The CDR3 spans 15 residues. Germline V gene sequence: CDR1 MGHRA, CDR2 YSYEKL. V was cut by 5 bases and J by 1 base, with 12 bases left in between. The CDR3 region is CASSIGPGSNQPQHF. Here the CDR3 DNA reads TGCGCCAGCAGCATAGGTCCAGGGAGCAATCAGCCCCAGCATTTT.

This clonotype was seen only a few times. The rearrangement links TRBV27 to TRBJ2-7; weak D call: TRBD2 (7 bases). The CDR3 spans 14 residues. Trimming shortened V by 8 bases and J by 0 bases, and 14 bases separated the two germline ends. Germline-derived CDR1 and CDR2 are MNHEY and SMNVEV (reference sequence). The CDR3 is CASARAGASYEQYF. CDR3 DNA: TGTGCCAGCGCCCGGGCGGGGGCCTCCTACGAGCAGTACTTC.